Listed below are T cell receptor beta chains from one sample, sequenced in a study of human T cells and chemical hapten exposure. TCRdb re-derived calls from the RACE reads in MiXCR, one entry per CDR3 protein. The table has under 50,000 distinct CDR3 sequences, 9.5% seen once. The sample consisted of whole blood, taken in connection with sensitization to the hapten diphenylcyclopropenone (DPC). The receptors stem from a man in his fifties or sixties with alopecia areata. Some clones in this sample may be carry-over from other donors' samples. Both conserved end residues are part of each CDR3. The D gene is left open where the match is weak. Size tells how often a clone was seen (once, few, many) or the class of an expanded clone, and some rows leave it out.

v_call	j_call	d_call	clone_size	cdr3_nt	cdr3_aa
TRBV7-9	TRBJ2-7	NA	many	TGTGCCAGCAGCTTAGATAATAGAGTCTACGAGCAGTACTTC	CASSLDNRVYEQYF
TRBV11-3	TRBJ2-2	NA	many	TGTGCCAGCAGCTTAGCCGGGACCGGGGAGCTGTTTTTT	CASSLAGTGELFF
TRBV27	TRBJ1-3	TRBD1	many	TGTGCCAGCAGTTTATCTGGGACAGGCGTTGGAAACACCATATATTTT	CASSLSGTGVGNTIYF
TRBV12-3/TRBV12-4	TRBJ1-1	NA	few	TGTGCCAGCAGTCGGGGGTCCCGGAACACTGAAGCTTTCTTT	CASSRGSRNTEAFF
TRBV29-1	TRBJ1-1	TRBD1	many	TGCAGCGTTAGACAGGGGGCAAGGACTGAAGCTTTCTTT	CSVRQGARTEAFF
TRBV3-1	TRBJ2-1	NA	many	TGTGCCAGCAGCCAATTCCCGCGGGGATATGAGCAGTTCTTC	CASSQFPRGYEQFF
TRBV4-1	TRBJ2-1	TRBD2	few	TGCGCCAGCAGCCAAGAGTATTCGACTAGCGGGAGGTATGAGCAGTTCTTC	CASSQEYSTSGRYEQFF
TRBV19	TRBJ2-1	TRBD2	NA	TGTGCCTCACCCCCGGGACTAGCGGGGGACAATGAGCAGTTCTTC	CASPPGLAGDNEQFF
TRBV21-1	TRBJ2-3	NA	many	TGTGCCAGCACTCGACACTTCAAGGCAGATACGCAGTATTTT	CASTRHFKADTQYF
TRBV5-1	TRBJ2-7	NA	many	TGCGCCAGCAGCTCTGGACTGGAGCCCTACGAGCAGTACTTC	CASSSGLEPYEQYF
TRBV3-1	TRBJ2-5	TRBD1	many	TGTGCCAGCAGCTTCAGACAGGGCCGTGAGACCCAGTACTTC	CASSFRQGRETQYF
TRBV2	TRBJ1-6	NA	many	TGTGCCAGCAGCTTCTCTGGGGATAATTCACCCCTCCACTTT	CASSFSGDNSPLHF
TRBV7-2	TRBJ2-7	TRBD2	many	TGTGCCAGCAGCTTAGCGCTAATTTTATCCGGGACTAGCGGGATTTACGAGCAGTACTTC	CASSLALILSGTSGIYEQYF
TRBV20-1	TRBJ2-3	TRBD2	many	TGCAGTGTTGGGACTAGAACTAGCACAGATACGCAGTATTTT	CSVGTRTSTDTQYF
TRBV12-3/TRBV12-4	TRBJ1-2	NA	many	TGTGCCAGCAGTTTAGAAAAAAGGGGATTGTTGACTAACTATGGCTACACCTTC	CASSLEKRGLLTNYGYTF
TRBV7-2	TRBJ2-1	TRBD2	many	TGTGCCAGCAGCATCGGACTAGCCGATGAGCAGTTCTTC	CASSIGLADEQFF
TRBV20-1	TRBJ2-1	TRBD2	NA	TGCAGTGCTAGAGATCGTTGGACTAGCGTAAATGAGCAGTTCTTC	CSARDRWTSVNEQFF
TRBV7-9	TRBJ1-4	NA	many	TGTGCCAGCAGCTTAAATGAAAAACTGTTTTTT	CASSLNEKLFF
TRBV18	TRBJ2-1	TRBD1	many	TGTGCCAGCTCACAAGGACAGGTCTCCTACAATGAGCAGTTCTTC	CASSQGQVSYNEQFF
TRBV10-3	TRBJ2-7	NA	once	TGTGCCATCAGTGCGACGGGATCCTACGAGCAGTACTTC	CAISATGSYEQYF
TRBV5-1	TRBJ2-1	TRBD1	few	TGCGCCAGCAGCTCAGCCGGGACAGGGGACTACAATGAGCAGTTCTTC	CASSSAGTGDYNEQFF
TRBV7-9	TRBJ2-1	NA	many	TGTGCCAGCAGCACCGGCTACAATGAGCAGTTCTTC	CASSTGYNEQFF
TRBV20-1	TRBJ2-7	NA	NA	TGCAGCCACCAGGGGATCACCTACGAGCAGTACTTC	CSHQGITYEQYF
TRBV18	TRBJ2-1	TRBD2	many	TGTGCCAGCTCACAGAGCACTAGCGGGAGTGGTGAGCAGTTCTTC	CASSQSTSGSGEQFF
TRBV29-1	TRBJ2-1	TRBD2	many	TGCAGCGTTGAGTCCAGCGGGAGTTCCTACAATGAGCAGTTCTTC	CSVESSGSSYNEQFF
TRBV7-2	TRBJ2-5	TRBD1	NA	TGTGCCAGCAGGACTTCGGGGACAGGGGGCAGGGAGACCCAGTACTTC	CASRTSGTGGRETQYF
TRBV10-1	TRBJ2-3	TRBD2	NA	TGCGCCAGCAGTGAGGCTAGCGGTTACACAGATACGCAGTATTTT	CASSEASGYTDTQYF
TRBV27	TRBJ1-4	NA	many	TGTGCCAGCAGTTTCGCAACTAATGAAAAACTGTTTTTT	CASSFATNEKLFF
TRBV20-1	TRBJ2-3	TRBD1	many	TGCAGTGCCGGACAGGGGAATTCAGATACGCAGTATTTT	CSAGQGNSDTQYF
TRBV4-3	TRBJ2-7	TRBD1	many	TGCGCCAGCAGCCAAGATGGGGGACAGGGATTTCACGAGCAGTACTTC	CASSQDGGQGFHEQYF
TRBV11-3	TRBJ1-2	NA	many	TGTGCCAGCACGAGTCTGGGGGCGCTCGGCTACACCTTC	CASTSLGALGYTF
TRBV29-1	TRBJ2-7	NA	NA	TGCAGCGTTGAATCCATACGGCCCTACGAGCAGTACTTC	CSVESIRPYEQYF
TRBV7-9	TRBJ1-1	TRBD1	many	TGTGCCAGCAGCTTAGGACAGGGGGACACTGAAGCTTTCTTT	CASSLGQGDTEAFF
TRBV10-3	TRBJ2-2	NA	few	TGTGCCATCAGGGACAGGAACACCGGGGAGCTGTTTTTT	CAIRDRNTGELFF
TRBV25-1	TRBJ1-2	NA	many	TGTGCCAGCCTCCCCTATGGCTACACCTTC	CASLPYGYTF
TRBV2	TRBJ2-1	NA	many	TGTGCCAGCAGCAAAAATCCAGGGCTCGATGAGCAGTTCTTC	CASSKNPGLDEQFF
TRBV18	TRBJ1-5	TRBD1	many	TGTGCCAGCTCACAAAACAGGGGGCGATTAAGCAATCAGCCCCAGCATTTT	CASSQNRGRLSNQPQHF
TRBV7-9	TRBJ2-3	TRBD2	many	TGTGCCAGCAGCCCCTTGTATAGAGCGGGAGAACGAGATACGCAGTATTTT	CASSPLYRAGERDTQYF
TRBV29-1	TRBJ1-3	NA	few	TGCAGCGTTGGAACCCAGCGCACTGGAAACACCATATATTTT	CSVGTQRTGNTIYF
TRBV7-9	TRBJ2-4	NA	NA	TGTGCCAGCAGCTTAGACTTAGCCAAAAACATTCAGTACTTC	CASSLDLAKNIQYF
TRBV7-9	TRBJ1-2	NA	many	TGTGCCAGCAGGCTTGAGGGCGAGGTTAACTATGGCTACACCTTC	CASRLEGEVNYGYTF
TRBV27	TRBJ2-2	NA	NA	TGTGCCAGCAGTCCCCACATCAATGGAGGGACCGGGGAGCTGTTTTTT	CASSPHINGGTGELFF
TRBV2	TRBJ1-1	NA	few	TGTGCCAGCAGTGAGACAGAGAACACTGAAGCTTTCTTT	CASSETENTEAFF
TRBV5-1	TRBJ2-1	NA	many	TGCGCCAGCAGCTTGGCCGTCGGCAGGGGCGATGAGCAGTTCTTC	CASSLAVGRGDEQFF
TRBV12-2	TRBJ1-5	NA	many	TGTGCAAGTCGCGCCATAGACAGGTCCATCCTCCATCAGCCCCAGCATTTT	CASRAIDRSILHQPQHF
TRBV10-3	TRBJ2-3	TRBD2	NA	TGTGCCATTACTGTAGCGGGAGAAAGCAATACGCAGTATTTT	CAITVAGESNTQYF
TRBV18	TRBJ2-1	TRBD1	many	TGTGCCAGCTCAGGGACAGGGGCCAATCTCAATGAGCAGTTCTTC	CASSGTGANLNEQFF
TRBV7-3	TRBJ1-2	NA	many	TGTGCCAGCAGCCCCGGCCCAGGGGTAGCTAACTATGGCTACACCTTC	CASSPGPGVANYGYTF
TRBV20-1	TRBJ1-6	NA	many	TGCAGTGCTTCCTTCGGGTCCCTCCACTTT	CSASFGSLHF
TRBV7-2	TRBJ2-3	NA	NA	TGTGCCAGCAGCCGCGGGGCTAGGGCGGCAGATACGCAGTATTTT	CASSRGARAADTQYF
TRBV12-3/TRBV12-4	TRBJ2-1	TRBD2	many	TGTGCCAGCAGTACTAGCGGGAGGGCCTACAATGAGCAGTTCTTC	CASSTSGRAYNEQFF
TRBV20-1	TRBJ2-3	TRBD1	NA	TGCAGTGCAGACAGGGGACCAGATACGCAGTATTTT	CSADRGPDTQYF
TRBV7-2	TRBJ1-2	TRBD1	many	TGTGCCAGCAGCCCAACCGGGACAGCGAATGGCTACACCTTC	CASSPTGTANGYTF
TRBV29-1	TRBJ1-5	NA	many	TGCAGCATCCTTTGTTGGCCTACTTGGGATAGCAATCAGCCCCAGCATTTT	CSILCWPTWDSNQPQHF
TRBV29-1	TRBJ1-1	NA	NA	TGCAGCGTCCAACCACAGGGGAACACTGAAGCTTTCTTT	CSVQPQGNTEAFF